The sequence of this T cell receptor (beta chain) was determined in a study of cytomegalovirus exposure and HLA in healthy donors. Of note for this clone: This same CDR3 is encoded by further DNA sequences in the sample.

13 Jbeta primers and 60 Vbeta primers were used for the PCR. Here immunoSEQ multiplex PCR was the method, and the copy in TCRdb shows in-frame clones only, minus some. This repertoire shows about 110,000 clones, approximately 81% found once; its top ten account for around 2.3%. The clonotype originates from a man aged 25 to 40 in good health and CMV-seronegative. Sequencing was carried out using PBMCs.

CDR3 protein: CASSSRQGAGELFF. The CDR3 DNA sequence: TGTGCCAGCAGCTCGAGACAGGGTGCCGGGGAGCTGTTTTTT. The rearrangement links TRBV7-3 to TRBJ2-2, with 7 bases lining up with TRBD1. The CDR3 totals 14 residues. Trimming took 4 bases from V and 6 from J; bases not matched to a gene: 5. CDR1 SGHTA and CDR2 FQGTGA come from the germline V gene.